This record concerns one T cell receptor beta chain sequence. A single count supports this clone. Its antigen is currently not known. The input lacks base qualities; no much larger clone sits a single base away. Whole blood was collected in K2EDTA tubes by collaborating institutions according to the institutions' own protocols. Collaborator samples were shipped for TCRbeta analysis as frozen whole blood, isolated PBMCs, or DNA extracted from either sample type. The data were taken from a study of blood T cell repertoires in COVID-19 (TCRdb year 2020). With respect to the entire study: Samples from collaborators originated in the United States, Italy and Spain and spanned both the acute and convalescent phases of COVID-19. The samples were drawn from two sources: the first 160 participants of the ongoing ImmuneRACE study, and 1,254 subjects contributed by 6 global collaborators. The dataset comprised deeply sampled blood TCRbeta repertoires from subjects exposed to, actively infected with, or recovered from COVID-19. The prospective study material was composed of cDNA or gDNA derived from T cells, B-cell-depleted T cells, or PBMCs. Where available, HLA class I and class II types were taken from metadata supplied by the sample provider and were not determined by assay-based typing. The repertoires were released in a freely available public database meant as a resource for research on the immune response to SARS-CoV-2. The sample metadata nearly always contained a de-identified subject ID, COVID-19 status, age in years and sex. Broad study findings and their caveats: How much clinical and demographic metadata was included differed by source and by participant, and the metadata was provided uncurated.

The CDR3 starts with the cysteine, ends with the phenylalanine, and has 13 residues. Here the CDR3 DNA is all that survives: 39 bases in frame from base 1. CDR1 and CDR2, looked up from the germline V gene, are MGHRA and YSYEKL. The junction shows trimming of 1 base on V and 7 bases on J, plus 8 bases between the germline ends. TCRbeta CDR3 regions were amplified from genomic DNA using the immunoSEQ Assay, a bias-controlled multiplex PCR. Turning to the authors' computational methods: The number of nucleated cells in each sample was estimated by amplification of reference gene primers within the assay. To quantify the absolute abundance of each unique TCRbeta CDR3 rearrangement, sequence reads were collapsed and filtered. For each sample, productive Simpson clonality was calculated as the square root of Simpson's diversity index over productive rearrangements. TCRdb's version of the immuneACCESS table is confined to in-frame rearrangements and falls short of the full clone set. An unresolved V gene accounts for under half of the shortfall where checked; the remainder is of unknown origin. That table is the source of V, J and clone size, and D and trimming were worked out from the DNA. Here the sample has nearly 60,000 clones; around 85% occur a single time. The top ten clonotypes cover around 4.5% of the sample.

The rearrangement combines TRBV4-1 with TRBJ2-1, with an unclear D gene assignment. Sequencing was carried out using peripheral blood. This receptor was identified in a man in his forties with active COVID-19. The base sequence is TGCGCCAGCAGCCAAGCTCTACGAAATGAGCAGTTCTTC. Translated, it gives CASSQALRNEQFF.